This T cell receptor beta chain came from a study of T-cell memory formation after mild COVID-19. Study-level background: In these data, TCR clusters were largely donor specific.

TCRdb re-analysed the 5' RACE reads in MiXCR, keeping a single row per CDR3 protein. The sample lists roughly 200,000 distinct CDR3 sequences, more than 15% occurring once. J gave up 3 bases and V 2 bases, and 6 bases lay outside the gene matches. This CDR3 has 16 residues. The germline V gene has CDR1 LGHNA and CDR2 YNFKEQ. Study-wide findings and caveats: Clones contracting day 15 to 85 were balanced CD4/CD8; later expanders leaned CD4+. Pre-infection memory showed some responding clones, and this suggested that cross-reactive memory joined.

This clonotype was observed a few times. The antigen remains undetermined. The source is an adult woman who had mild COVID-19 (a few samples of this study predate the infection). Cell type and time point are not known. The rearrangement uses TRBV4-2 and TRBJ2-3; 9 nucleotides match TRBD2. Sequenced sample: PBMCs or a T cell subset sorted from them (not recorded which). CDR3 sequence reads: CASSQKTSGDTDTQYF. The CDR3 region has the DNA TGTGCCAGCAGCCAAAAGACTAGCGGAGATACAGATACGCAGTATTTT.